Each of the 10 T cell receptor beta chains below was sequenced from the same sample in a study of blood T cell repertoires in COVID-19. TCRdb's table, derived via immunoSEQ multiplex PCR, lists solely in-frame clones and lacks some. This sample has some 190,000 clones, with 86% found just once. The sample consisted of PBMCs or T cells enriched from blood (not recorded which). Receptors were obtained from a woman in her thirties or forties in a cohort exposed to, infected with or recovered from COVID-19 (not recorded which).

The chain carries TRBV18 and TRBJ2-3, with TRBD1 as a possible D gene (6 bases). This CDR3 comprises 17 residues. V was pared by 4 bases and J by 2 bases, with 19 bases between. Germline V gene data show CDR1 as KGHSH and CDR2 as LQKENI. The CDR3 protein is CASSLLSPGHDTDTQYF. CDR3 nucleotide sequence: TGTGCCAGCTCACTCCTATCTCCGGGACACGACACAGATACGCAGTATTTT.

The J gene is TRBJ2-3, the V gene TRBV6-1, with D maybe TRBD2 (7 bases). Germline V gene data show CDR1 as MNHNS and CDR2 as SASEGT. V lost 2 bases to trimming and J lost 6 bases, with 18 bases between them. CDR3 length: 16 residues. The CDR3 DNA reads TGTGCCAGCAGTGAAATTCGGAGTGGGGGGGCGGATACGCAGTATTTT. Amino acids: CASSEIRSGGADTQYF.

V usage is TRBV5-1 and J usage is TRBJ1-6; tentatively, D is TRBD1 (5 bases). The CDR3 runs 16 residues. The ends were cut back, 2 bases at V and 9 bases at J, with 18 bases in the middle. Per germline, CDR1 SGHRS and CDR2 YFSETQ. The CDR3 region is CASSLITGTGLSPLHF. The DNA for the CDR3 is TGCGCCAGCAGCTTAATAACCGGGACGGGACTTTCACCCCTCCACTTT.

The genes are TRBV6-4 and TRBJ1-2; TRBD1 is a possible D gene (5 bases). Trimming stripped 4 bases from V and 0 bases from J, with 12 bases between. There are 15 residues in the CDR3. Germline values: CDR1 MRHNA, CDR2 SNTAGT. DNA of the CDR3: TGTGCCAGCAGTGTACAGGCAGGGCCTAACTATGGCTACACCTTC. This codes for CASSVQAGPNYGYTF.

CDR3 DNA: TGTGCCAGCAGTTCAGGGGTACCGACTTTCTTT. Translated, it gives CASSSGVPTFF. The chain combines TRBV12-3 or TRBV12-4 with TRBJ1-1, with D maybe TRBD1 (6 bases). Trimming stripped 4 bases from V and 12 bases from J, with 12 bases between. The CDR3 loop spans 11 amino acids.

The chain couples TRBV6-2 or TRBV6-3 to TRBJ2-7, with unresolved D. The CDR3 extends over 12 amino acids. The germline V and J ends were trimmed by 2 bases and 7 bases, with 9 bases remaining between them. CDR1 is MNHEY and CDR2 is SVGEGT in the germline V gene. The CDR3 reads CASSYALREQYF. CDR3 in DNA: TGTGCCAGCAGTTACGCGCTTCGGGAGCAGTACTTC.

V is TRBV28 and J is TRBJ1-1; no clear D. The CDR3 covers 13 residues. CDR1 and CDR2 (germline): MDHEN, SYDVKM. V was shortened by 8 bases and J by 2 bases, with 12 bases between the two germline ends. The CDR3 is CASLPDINTEAFF. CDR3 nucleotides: TGTGCCAGCCTCCCAGATATCAACACTGAAGCTTTCTTT. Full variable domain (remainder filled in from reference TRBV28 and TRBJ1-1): DVKVTQSSRYLVKRTGEKVFLECVQDMDHENMFWYRQDPGLGLRLIYFSYDVKMKEKGDIPEGYSVSREKKERFSLILESASTNQTSMYLCASLPDINTEAFFGQGTRLTVV.

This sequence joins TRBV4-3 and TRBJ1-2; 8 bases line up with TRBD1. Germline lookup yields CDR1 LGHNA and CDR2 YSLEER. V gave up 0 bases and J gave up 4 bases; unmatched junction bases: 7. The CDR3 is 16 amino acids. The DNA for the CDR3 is TGCGCCAGCAGCCAAGAGAGGACAGGGAAGGCCTATGGCTACACCTTC. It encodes CASSQERTGKAYGYTF.

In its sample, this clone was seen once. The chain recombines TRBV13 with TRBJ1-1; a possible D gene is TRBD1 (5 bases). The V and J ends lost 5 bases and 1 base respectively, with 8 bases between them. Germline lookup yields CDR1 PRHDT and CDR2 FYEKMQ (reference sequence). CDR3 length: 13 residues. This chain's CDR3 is CASSVDRNTEAFF. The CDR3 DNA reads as TGTGCCAGCAGCGTAGACAGGAACACTGAAGCTTTCTTT.

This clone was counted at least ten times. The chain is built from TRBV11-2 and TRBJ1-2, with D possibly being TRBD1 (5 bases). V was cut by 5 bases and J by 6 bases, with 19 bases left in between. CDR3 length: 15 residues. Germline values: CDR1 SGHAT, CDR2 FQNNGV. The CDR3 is CASSLLTRGGNGYTF. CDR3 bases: TGTGCCAGCAGCCTCCTCACGAGGGGCGGGAATGGCTACACCTTC.